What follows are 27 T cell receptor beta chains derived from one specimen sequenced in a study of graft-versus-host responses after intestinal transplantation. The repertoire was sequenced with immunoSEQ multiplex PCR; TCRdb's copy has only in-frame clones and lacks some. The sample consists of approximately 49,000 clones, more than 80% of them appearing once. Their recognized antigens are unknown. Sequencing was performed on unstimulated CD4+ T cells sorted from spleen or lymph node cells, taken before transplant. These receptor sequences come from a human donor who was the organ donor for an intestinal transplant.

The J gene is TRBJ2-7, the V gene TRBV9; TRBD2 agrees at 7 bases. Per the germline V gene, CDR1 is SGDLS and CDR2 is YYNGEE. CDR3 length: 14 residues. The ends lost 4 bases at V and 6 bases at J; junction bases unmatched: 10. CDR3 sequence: CASSPRDYSPEQYF. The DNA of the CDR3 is TGTGCCAGCAGCCCGAGGGACTATTCTCCCGAGCAGTACTTC.

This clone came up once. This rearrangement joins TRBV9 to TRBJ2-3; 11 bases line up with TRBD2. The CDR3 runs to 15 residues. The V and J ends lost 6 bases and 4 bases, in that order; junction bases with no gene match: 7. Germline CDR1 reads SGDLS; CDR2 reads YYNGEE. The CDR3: CASTPLAGGADTQYF. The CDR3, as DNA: TGTGCCAGCACACCCCTAGCGGGGGGAGCAGATACGCAGTATTTT. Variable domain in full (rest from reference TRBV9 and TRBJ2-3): DSGVTQTPKHLITATGQRVTLRCSPRSGDLSVYWYQQSLDQGLQFLIQYYNGEERAKGNILERFSAQQFPDLHSELNLSSLELGDSALYFCASTPLAGGADTQYFGPGTRLTVL.

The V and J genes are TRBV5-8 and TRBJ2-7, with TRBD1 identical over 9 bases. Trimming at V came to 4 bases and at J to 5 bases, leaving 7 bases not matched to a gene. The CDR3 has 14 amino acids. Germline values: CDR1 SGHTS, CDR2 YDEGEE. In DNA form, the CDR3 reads TGTGCCAGCAGCCCGGGACAGGGACTGAACGAGCAGTACTTC. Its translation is CASSPGQGLNEQYF.

The CDR3 loop reads CAGGGGVGLGEAFF. The CDR3 coding sequence is TGTGCCGGTGGTGGGGGGGTAGGGCTGGGTGAAGCTTTCTTT. The J gene is TRBJ1-1, the V gene TRBV6-6, with a tentative D call TRBD1 (5 bases). The V and J ends lost 11 bases and 7 bases respectively, with 23 bases between them. From germline, CDR1 is MNHNY and CDR2 SVGAGI (reference sequence). The CDR3 consists of 14 residues.

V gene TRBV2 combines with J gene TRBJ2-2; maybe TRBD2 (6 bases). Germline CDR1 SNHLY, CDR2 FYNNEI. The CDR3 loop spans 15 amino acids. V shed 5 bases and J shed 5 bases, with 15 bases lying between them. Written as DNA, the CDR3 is TGTGCCAGCAGTTCGCGGACTATTATAACCGGGGAGCTGTTTTTT. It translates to CASSSRTIITGELFF.

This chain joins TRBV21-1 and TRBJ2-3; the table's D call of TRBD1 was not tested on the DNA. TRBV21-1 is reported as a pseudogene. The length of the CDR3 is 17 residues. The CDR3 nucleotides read TGTGCCAGCAGCAAACTCTACCGGGACAGGGGGCCTTATACGCAGTATTTT. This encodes CASSKLYRDRGPYTQYF.

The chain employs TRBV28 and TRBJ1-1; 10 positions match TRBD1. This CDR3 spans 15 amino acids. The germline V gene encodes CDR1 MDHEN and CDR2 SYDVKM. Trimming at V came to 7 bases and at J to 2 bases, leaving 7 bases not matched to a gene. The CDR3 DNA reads TGTGCCAGCAAGGACAGACAGGGGGCCAACACTGAAGCTTTCTTT. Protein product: CASKDRQGANTEAFF.

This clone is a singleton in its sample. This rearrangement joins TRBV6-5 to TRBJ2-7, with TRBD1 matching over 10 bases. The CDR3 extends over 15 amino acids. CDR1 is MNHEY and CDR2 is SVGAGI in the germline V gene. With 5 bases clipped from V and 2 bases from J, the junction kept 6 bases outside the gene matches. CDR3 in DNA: TGTGCCAGCAGTCGGCGGGGGACAGGGGCCTACGAGCAGTACTTC. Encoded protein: CASSRRGTGAYEQYF.

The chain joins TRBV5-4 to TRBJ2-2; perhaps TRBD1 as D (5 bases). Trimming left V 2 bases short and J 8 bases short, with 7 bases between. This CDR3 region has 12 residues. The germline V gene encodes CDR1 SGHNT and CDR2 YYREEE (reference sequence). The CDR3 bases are TGTGCCAGCAGCTTTAGACAGGGGGAGCTGTTTTTT. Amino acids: CASSFRQGELFF.

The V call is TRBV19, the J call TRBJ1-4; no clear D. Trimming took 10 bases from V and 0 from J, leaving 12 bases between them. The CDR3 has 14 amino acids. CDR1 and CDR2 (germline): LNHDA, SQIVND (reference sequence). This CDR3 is CATRTTATNEKLFF. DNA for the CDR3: TGTGCCACCCGCACAACAGCAACTAATGAAAAACTGTTTTTT.

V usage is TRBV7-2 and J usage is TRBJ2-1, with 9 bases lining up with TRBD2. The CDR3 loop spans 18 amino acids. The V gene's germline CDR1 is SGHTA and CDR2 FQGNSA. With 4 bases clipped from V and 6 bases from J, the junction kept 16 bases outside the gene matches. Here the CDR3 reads CASSSRMFGLAGINEQFF. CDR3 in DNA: TGTGCCAGCAGCTCTAGGATGTTTGGTCTAGCGGGAATCAATGAGCAGTTCTTC.

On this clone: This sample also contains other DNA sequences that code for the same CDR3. This chain's CDR3 is CSVGGRGPYEQYF. CDR3 bases: TGCAGCGTCGGCGGCAGGGGCCCCTACGAGCAGTACTTC. This sequence joins TRBV29-1 and TRBJ2-7; a weak D match, TRBD1 (6 bases). Germline CDR1 SQVTM, CDR2 ANQGSEA. CDR3 size: 13 residues. Trimming shortened V by 6 bases and J by 2 bases, and 14 bases separated the two germline ends.

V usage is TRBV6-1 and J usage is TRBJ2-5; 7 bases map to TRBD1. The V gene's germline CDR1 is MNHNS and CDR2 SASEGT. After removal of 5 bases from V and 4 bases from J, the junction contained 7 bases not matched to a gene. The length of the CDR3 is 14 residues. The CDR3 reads CASSPTGWGETQYF. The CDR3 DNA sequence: TGTGCCAGCAGTCCGACAGGGTGGGGAGAGACCCAGTACTTC.

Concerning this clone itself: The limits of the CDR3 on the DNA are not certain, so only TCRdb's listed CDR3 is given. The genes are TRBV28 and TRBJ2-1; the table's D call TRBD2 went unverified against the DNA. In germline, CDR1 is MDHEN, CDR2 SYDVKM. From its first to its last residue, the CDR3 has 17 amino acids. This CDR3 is CASSFGEGEGSYNEQFF.

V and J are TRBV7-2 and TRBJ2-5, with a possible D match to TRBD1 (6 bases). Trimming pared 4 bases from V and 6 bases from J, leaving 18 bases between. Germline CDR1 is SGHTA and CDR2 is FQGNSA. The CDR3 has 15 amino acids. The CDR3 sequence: CASSWPGQGKKTQYF. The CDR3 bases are TGTGCCAGCAGCTGGCCGGGACAAGGCAAGAAGACCCAGTACTTC.

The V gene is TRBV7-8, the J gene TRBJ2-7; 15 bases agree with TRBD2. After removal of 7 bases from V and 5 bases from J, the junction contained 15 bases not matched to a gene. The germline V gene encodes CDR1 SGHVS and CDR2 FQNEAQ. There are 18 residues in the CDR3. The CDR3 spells CASTILGGTSGRINEQYF. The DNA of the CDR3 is TGTGCCAGCACCATCCTAGGAGGGACTAGCGGGAGGATCAACGAGCAGTACTTC.

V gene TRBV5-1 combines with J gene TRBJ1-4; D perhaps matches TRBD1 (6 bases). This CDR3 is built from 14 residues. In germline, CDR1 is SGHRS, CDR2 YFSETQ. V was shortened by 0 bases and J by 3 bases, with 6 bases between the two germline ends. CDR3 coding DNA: TGCGCCAGCAGCTTGGGGACAGCTAATGAAAAACTGTTTTTT. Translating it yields CASSLGTANEKLFF.

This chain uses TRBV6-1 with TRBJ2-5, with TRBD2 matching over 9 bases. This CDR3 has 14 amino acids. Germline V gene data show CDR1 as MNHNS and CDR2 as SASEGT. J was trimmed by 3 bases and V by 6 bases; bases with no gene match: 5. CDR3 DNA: TGTGCCAGCAGCGGGGCTAGCGGGAAAGAGACCCAGTACTTC. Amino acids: CASSGASGKETQYF.

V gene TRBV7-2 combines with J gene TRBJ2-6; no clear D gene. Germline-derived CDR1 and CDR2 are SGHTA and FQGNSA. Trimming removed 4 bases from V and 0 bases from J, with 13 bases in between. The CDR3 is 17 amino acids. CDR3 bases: TGTGCCAGCAGCTACATCCCCCTCTTCTCTGGGGCCAACGTCCTGACTTTC. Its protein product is CASSYIPLFSGANVLTF. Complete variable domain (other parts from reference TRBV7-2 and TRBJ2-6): GAGVSQSPSNKVTEKGKDVELRCDPISGHTALYWYRQSLGQGLEFLIYFQGNSAPDKSGLPSDRFSAERTGGSVSTLTIQRTQQEDSAVYLCASSYIPLFSGANVLTFGAGSRLTVL.

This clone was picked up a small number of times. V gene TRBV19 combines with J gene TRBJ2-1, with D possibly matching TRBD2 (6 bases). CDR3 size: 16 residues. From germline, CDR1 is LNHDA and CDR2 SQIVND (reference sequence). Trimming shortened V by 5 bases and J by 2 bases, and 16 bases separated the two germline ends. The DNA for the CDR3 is TGTGCCAGTAGTGATGTGGGGACTCCAACCTACAATGAGCAGTTCTTC. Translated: CASSDVGTPTYNEQFF.

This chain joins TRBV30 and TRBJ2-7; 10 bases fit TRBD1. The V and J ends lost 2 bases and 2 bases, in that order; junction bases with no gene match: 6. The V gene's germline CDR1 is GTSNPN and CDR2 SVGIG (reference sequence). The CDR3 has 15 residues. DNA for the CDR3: TGTGCCTGGAGTCGAACCGGGACAGGGGCCTACGAGCAGTACTTC. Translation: CAWSRTGTGAYEQYF.

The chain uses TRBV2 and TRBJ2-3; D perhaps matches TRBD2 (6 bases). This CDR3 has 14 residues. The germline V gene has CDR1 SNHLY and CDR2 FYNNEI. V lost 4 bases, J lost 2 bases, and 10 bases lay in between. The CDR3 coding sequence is TGTGCCAGCAGTGCCTCTAGCGCCACAGATACGCAGTATTTT. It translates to CASSASSATDTQYF.

The CDR3 DNA is TGTGCCAGCAGCCCAGCGGCAGGGGGCTATGGCTACACCTTC. Protein sequence: CASSPAAGGYGYTF. The V call is TRBV7-9, the J call TRBJ1-2; the match to TRBD1 covers 7 bases. Unmatched junction bases numbered 7, after V lost 5 bases and J lost 4 bases. Germline V lookup: CDR1 SEHNR, CDR2 FQNEAQ (reference sequence). This CDR3 spans 14 amino acids.

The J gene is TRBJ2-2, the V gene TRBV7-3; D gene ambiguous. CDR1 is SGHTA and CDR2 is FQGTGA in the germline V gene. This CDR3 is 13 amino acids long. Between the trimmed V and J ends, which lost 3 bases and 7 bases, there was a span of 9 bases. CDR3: CASSLQASGELFF. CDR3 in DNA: TGTGCCAGCAGCTTGCAGGCAAGCGGGGAGCTGTTTTTT. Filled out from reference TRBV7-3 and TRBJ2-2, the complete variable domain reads GAGVSQTPSNKVTEKGKYVELRCDPISGHTALYWYRQSLGQGPEFLIYFQGTGAADDSGLPNDRFFAVRPEGSVSTLKIQRTERGDSAVYLCASSLQASGELFFGEGSRLTVL.

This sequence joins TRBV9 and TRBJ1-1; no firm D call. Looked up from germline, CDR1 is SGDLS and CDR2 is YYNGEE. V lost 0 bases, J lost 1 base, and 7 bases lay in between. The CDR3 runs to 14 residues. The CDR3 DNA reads TGTGCCAGCAGCGTAGCTCCGGGGAACACTGAAGCTTTCTTT. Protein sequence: CASSVAPGNTEAFF. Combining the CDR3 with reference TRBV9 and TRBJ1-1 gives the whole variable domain DSGVTQTPKHLITATGQRVTLRCSPRSGDLSVYWYQQSLDQGLQFLIQYYNGEERAKGNILERFSAQQFPDLHSELNLSSLELGDSALYFCASSVAPGNTEAFFGQGTRLTVV.

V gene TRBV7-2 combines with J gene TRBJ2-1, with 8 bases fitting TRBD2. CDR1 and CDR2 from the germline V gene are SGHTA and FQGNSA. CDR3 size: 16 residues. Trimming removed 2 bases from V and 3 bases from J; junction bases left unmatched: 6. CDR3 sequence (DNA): TGTGCCAGCAGCTTAATTGAGCGGGAGCTCTACAATGAGCAGTTCTTC. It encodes CASSLIERELYNEQFF.

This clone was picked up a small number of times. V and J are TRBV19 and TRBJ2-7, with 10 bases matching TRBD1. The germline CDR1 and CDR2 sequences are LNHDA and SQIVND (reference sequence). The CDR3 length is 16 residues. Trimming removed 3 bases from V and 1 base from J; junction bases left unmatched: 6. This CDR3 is CASSIPRDRGSYEQYF. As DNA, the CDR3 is TGTGCCAGTAGTATCCCCCGGGACAGGGGATCCTACGAGCAGTACTTC.